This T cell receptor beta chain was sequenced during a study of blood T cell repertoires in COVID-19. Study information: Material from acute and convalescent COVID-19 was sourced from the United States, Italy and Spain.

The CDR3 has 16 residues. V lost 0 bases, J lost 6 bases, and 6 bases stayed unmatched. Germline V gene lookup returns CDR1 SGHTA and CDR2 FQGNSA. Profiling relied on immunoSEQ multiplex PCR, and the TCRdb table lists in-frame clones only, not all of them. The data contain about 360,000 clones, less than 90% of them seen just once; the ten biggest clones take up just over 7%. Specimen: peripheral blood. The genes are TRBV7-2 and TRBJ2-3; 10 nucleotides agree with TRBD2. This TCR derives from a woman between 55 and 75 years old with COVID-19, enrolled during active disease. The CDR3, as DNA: TGTGCCAGCAGCTTAGCGAGGAGCGGGGGGGATGATACGCAGTATTTT. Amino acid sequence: CASSLARSGGDDTQYF.